One sample yielded the 11 T cell receptor beta chains listed below, sequenced in a study of T cells after yellow fever vaccination. TCRdb passed the 5' RACE reads through MiXCR, listing each CDR3 protein once. Of 450,000 to 600,000 distinct CDR3 sequences in the sample, 13% are singletons; the top ten hold about an eighth. The specimen was PBMCs, collected on the day of the yellow fever booster vaccination. These TCRs come from a man younger than 40 who received the YFV17D yellow fever vaccine.

The V and J genes are TRBV9 and TRBJ2-3; TRBD1 is a possible D gene (5 bases). The CDR3 has 14 residues. V shed 3 bases and J shed 2 bases, with 10 bases lying between them. CDR1 is SGDLS, CDR2 YYNGEE, per germline. CDR3 in amino acids: CASSAGQHTDTQYF. As DNA, the CDR3 is TGTGCCAGCAGCGCCGGACAACACACAGATACGCAGTATTTT.

This clonotype was detected only a few times. The genes are TRBV6-5 and TRBJ2-1; 10 nucleotides line up with TRBD2. CDR1 MNHEY and CDR2 SVGAGI come from the germline V gene. Losses at the gene ends were 4 bases for V and 4 bases for J; bases not matched to a gene: 7. This CDR3 is built from 16 residues. The CDR3 region has the DNA TGTGCCAGCAGTTCCTTGCCTAGCGGGAGATACAATGAGCAGTTCTTC. This encodes CASSSLPSGRYNEQFF.

The chain uses TRBV4-2 and TRBJ2-5; 13 bases match TRBD2. CDR1 is LGHNA, CDR2 YNFKEQ, per germline. V trimming: 4 bases; J trimming: 5 bases; junction bases outside the gene matches: 10. The CDR3 covers 17 residues. The CDR3 bases are TGTGCCAGCAGCCGTACCGGGACTAGCGGGGTTGGGGAGACCCAGTACTTC. Translated, it gives CASSRTGTSGVGETQYF.

This clonotype was detected a few times. This chain uses TRBV7-2 with TRBJ1-6; maybe TRBD1 (6 bases). V lost 5 bases to trimming and J lost 7 bases, with 12 bases between them. This CDR3 is 14 amino acids long. Germline V lookup: CDR1 SGHTA, CDR2 FQGNSA. The CDR3 bases are TGTGCCAGCAGCATACAGGGCCAGAATTCACCCCTCCACTTT. This translates into CASSIQGQNSPLHF.

This clonotype showed up many times. The chain couples TRBV10-3 to TRBJ2-3, with 8 bases lining up with TRBD2. The germline CDR1 and CDR2 sequences are ENHRY and SYGVKD. V dropped 6 bases and J dropped 2; count of bases not matched to a gene: 1. There are 13 residues in the CDR3. The chain's CDR3 is CAIRAGATDTQYF. The DNA of the CDR3 is TGTGCCATCAGAGCGGGGGCCACAGATACGCAGTATTTT.

The chain employs TRBV29-1 and TRBJ1-4; D possibly corresponds to TRBD1 (6 bases). V was clipped by 3 bases and J by 6 bases, with 8 bases between them. The CDR3 covers 12 residues. Germline V gene lookup returns CDR1 SQVTM and CDR2 ANQGSEA. The CDR3 loop is CSVEGADEKLFF. The CDR3 coding sequence is TGCAGCGTTGAGGGGGCGGATGAAAAACTGTTTTTT.

The CDR3 region has the DNA TGCAGCTTCCTTGGACAGGGGGCAACCGGGGAGCTGTTTTTT. Residues: CSFLGQGATGELFF. V gene TRBV29-1 combines with J gene TRBJ2-2, with 11 bases that match TRBD1. Germline V lookup: CDR1 SQVTM, CDR2 ANQGSEA. With V trimmed by 8 bases and J by 5 bases, 7 bases remained unmatched. The length of the CDR3 is 14 residues.

The rearrangement joins TRBV5-1 to TRBJ2-1, with D possibly TRBD1 on 5 matching bases. This CDR3 contains 15 residues. The germline V and J ends were trimmed by 0 bases and 3 bases, with 10 bases remaining between them. The germline V gene has CDR1 SGHRS and CDR2 YFSETQ. The CDR3 here is CASSLEARGYNEQFF. In nucleotides, the CDR3 is TGCGCCAGCAGCTTGGAGGCAAGGGGCTACAATGAGCAGTTCTTC.

The rearrangement uses TRBV10-2 and TRBJ2-3; TRBD1 matches at 8 bases. The CDR3 is 15 residues long. With V trimmed by 5 bases and J by 6 bases, 10 bases remained unmatched. Per germline, CDR1 WSHSY and CDR2 SAAADI. CDR3 amino acids: CASSRGQGTSDTQYF. The CDR3 DNA sequence: TGCGCCAGCAGTCGAGGACAGGGCACGTCCGATACGCAGTATTTT.

V gene TRBV20-1 combines with J gene TRBJ2-3; tentative D call: TRBD2 (6 bases). The CDR3 extends over 11 amino acids. Germline V gene sequence: CDR1 DFQATT, CDR2 SNEGSKA (reference sequence). Trimming pared 6 bases from V and 7 bases from J, leaving 11 bases between. The CDR3 spells CSAVTSNTQYF. The CDR3 DNA reads TGCAGTGCCGTCACTAGCAATACGCAGTATTTT.

In its sample, this clonotype was seen a few times. The V call is TRBV4-3, the J call TRBJ1-5, with D tentatively TRBD1 (6 bases). Germline V gene lookup returns CDR1 LGHNA and CDR2 YSLEER. The V gene lost 4 bases and the J gene lost 5 bases, with 24 bases spanning the gap. The CDR3 contains 18 residues. Here the CDR3 DNA reads TGCGCCAGCAGCCCGAGAGACTATCGGGGGGCAGAGGATCAGCCCCAGCATTTT. Protein: CASSPRDYRGAEDQPQHF.